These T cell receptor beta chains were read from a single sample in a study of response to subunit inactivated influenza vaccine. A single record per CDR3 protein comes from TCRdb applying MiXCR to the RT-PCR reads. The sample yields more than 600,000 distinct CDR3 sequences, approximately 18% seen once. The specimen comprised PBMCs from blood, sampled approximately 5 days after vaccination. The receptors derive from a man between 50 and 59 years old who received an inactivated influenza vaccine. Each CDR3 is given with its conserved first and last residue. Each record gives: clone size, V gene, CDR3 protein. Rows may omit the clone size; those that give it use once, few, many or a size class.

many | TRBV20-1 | CSAPGTGSYEQYF
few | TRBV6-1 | CASLGATEAFF
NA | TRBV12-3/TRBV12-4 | CASKAGAGGTQYF
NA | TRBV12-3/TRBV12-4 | CASSSKVLQYF
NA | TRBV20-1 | CSAPDWRTDTQYF
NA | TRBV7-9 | CASSTGLAGVDNEQFF
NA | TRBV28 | CASSLQGSQFYNEQFF
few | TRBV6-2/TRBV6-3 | CASGLARTRGETQYF
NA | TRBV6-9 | CASPDRAFDEQYF
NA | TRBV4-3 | CASSRGDRGSYEQYF
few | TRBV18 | CASSSGQGKQYF
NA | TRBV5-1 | CASSLAPGNNQPQHF
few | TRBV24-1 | CATSDATRGYTF
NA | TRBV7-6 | CASSLGPGRELFF
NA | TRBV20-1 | CSARVPGPKGGEQFF
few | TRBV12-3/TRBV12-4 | CASLSAGYYEQYF
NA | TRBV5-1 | CASSRGQGLGNTEAFF
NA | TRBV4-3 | CASSQELERVYTIYF
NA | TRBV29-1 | CSVGTTTSTDTQYF
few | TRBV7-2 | CASSLDSGPSLF
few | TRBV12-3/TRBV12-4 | CASSFPTPGTANQPQHF
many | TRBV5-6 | CASSLGGRYEQFF
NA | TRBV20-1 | CSAWDGGSQPQHF
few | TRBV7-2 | CASSGRLAAAEAFF
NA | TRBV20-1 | CSAIKTVTSYEQYF
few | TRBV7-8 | CASSLALAGNTNTGELFF
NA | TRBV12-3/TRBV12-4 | CASSSQQRGYNEQFF
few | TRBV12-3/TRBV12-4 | CASSLAWSYTF
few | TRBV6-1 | CASSRGVGVQETQYF
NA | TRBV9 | CASSPVRATGELFF
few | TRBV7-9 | CATSPHWREGTDTQYF
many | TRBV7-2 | CASSLARGGETQYF
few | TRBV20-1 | CSAIAGVRGYEQYF
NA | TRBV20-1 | CSARDPRVREGYGDYEQYF
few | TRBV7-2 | CASSGGVATYNEQFF